In its sample, the clone carrying this T cell receptor beta chain was seen many times. Its cognate antigen is unknown. Attachment of unique molecular identifiers was made to individual cDNA molecules. TCRdb called the 5' RACE reads again in MiXCR, with one record for every CDR3 protein. The data hold some 48,000 distinct CDR3 sequences, with around 4% observed a single time. This sample is part of a study of early T cells in non-severe SARS-CoV-2 infection. Study background: Chains from this unsorted whole-blood bulk RNA could not be paired.

The germline CDR1 and CDR2 sequences are LNHDA and SQIVND (reference sequence). The length of the CDR3 is 15 residues. V was shortened by 2 bases and J by 2 bases, with 10 bases between the two germline ends. Study results and caveats: Matching results from VDJdb favored anti-spike CD8 responses, leaving private and CD4 specificities undetected.

This clonotype originated in an adult who was a healthcare worker with PCR-confirmed SARS-CoV-2 infection or an uninfected control (not recorded which). The chain links TRBV19 to TRBJ2-4; D is perhaps TRBD1 or TRBD2 (5 bases each). The sample taken for sequencing was whole blood. In DNA form, the CDR3 reads TGTGCCAGTAGTATATGGGACGGCCCCAAAAACATTCAGTACTTC. This codes for CASSIWDGPKNIQYF.